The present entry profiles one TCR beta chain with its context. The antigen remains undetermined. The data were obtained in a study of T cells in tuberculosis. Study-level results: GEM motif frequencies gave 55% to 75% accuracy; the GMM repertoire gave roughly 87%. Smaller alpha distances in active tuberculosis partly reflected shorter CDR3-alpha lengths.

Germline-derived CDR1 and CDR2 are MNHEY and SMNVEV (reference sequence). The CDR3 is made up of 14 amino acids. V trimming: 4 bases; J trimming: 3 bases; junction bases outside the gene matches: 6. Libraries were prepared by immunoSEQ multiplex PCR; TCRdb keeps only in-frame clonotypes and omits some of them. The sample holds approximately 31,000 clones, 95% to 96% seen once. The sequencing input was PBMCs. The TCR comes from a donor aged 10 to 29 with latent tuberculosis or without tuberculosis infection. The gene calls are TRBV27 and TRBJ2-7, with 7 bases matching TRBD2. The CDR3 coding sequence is TGTGCCAGCAGTTCCCCCCGGACTAGCTACGAGCAGTACTTC. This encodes CASSSPRTSYEQYF.